Below are 14 T cell receptor beta chains sequenced from a single sample in a study of T cell changes during pregnancy in multiple sclerosis. TCRdb's table, derived via immunoSEQ multiplex PCR, lists solely in-frame clones and lacks some. Of about 79,000 clones listed, roughly 93% are singletons. The sequencing used peripheral blood, collected in the second trimester of pregnancy. These receptors were collected from a female donor in good health, enrolled as a control in a pregnancy study.

For the CDR3, the DNA is TGCGCCAGCAGCTCCTTACCCAGGGGGGAAGAGACCCAGTACTTC. This translates into CASSSLPRGEETQYF. The V and J genes are TRBV5-1 and TRBJ2-5; a possible D gene is TRBD1 (7 bases). From germline, CDR1 is SGHRS and CDR2 YFSETQ. The CDR3 totals 15 residues. V was clipped by 3 bases and J by 3 bases, with 15 bases between them.

The V and J genes are TRBV30 and TRBJ1-1, with unresolved D. The germline V gene has CDR1 GTSNPN and CDR2 SVGIG (reference sequence). V was trimmed by 3 bases and J by 0 bases, leaving 11 bases between them. The CDR3 is 14 residues long. CDR3 residues: CAWSPTVMNTEAFF. The CDR3 DNA sequence: TGTGCCTGGAGCCCCACAGTAATGAACACTGAAGCTTTCTTT. The complete variable domain, with remaining parts taken from reference TRBV30 and TRBJ1-1, reads SQTIHQWPATLVQPVGSPLSLECTVEGTSNPNLYWYRQAAGRGLQLLFYSVGIGQISSEVPQNLSASRPQDRQFILSSKKLLLSDSGFYLCAWSPTVMNTEAFFGQGTRLTVV.

V gene TRBV5-1 combines with J gene TRBJ2-2; TRBD2 agrees at 13 bases. J gave up 5 bases and V 2 bases, and 12 bases lay outside the gene matches. CDR3 size: 19 residues. Germline-derived CDR1 and CDR2 are SGHRS and YFSETQ. In nucleotides, the CDR3 is TGCGCCAGCAGCTTATCGACACTAGCGGGGGGGCAAAGTACCGGGGAGCTGTTTTTT. Translating it yields CASSLSTLAGGQSTGELFF.

The CDR3 sequence is CASSLVTGTRSYEQYF. The DNA for the CDR3 is TGTGCCAGCAGCTTAGTGACAGGGACCCGATCCTACGAGCAGTACTTC. The chain couples TRBV11-3 to TRBJ2-7; 7 positions agree with TRBD1. The length of the CDR3 is 16 residues. Trimming took 1 base from V and 1 from J; bases not matched to a gene: 7. Germline V lookup: CDR1 SGHNT, CDR2 YENEEA. Together with reference TRBV11-3 and TRBJ2-7, the CDR3 gives the full variable domain: EAGVVQSPRYKIIEKKQPVAFWCNPISGHNTLYWYLQNLGQGPELLIRYENEEAVDDSQLPKDRFSAERLKGVDSTLKIQPAELGDSAVYLCASSLVTGTRSYEQYFGPGTRLTVT.

The gene calls are TRBV4-2 and TRBJ2-1, with D possibly matching TRBD1 (6 bases). The CDR3 contains 17 residues. Trimming stripped 0 bases from V and 7 bases from J, with 19 bases between. CDR1 is LGHNA and CDR2 is YNFKEQ in the germline V gene. CDR3: CASSQDSDPAGVNEQFF. The CDR3 coding sequence is TGTGCCAGCAGCCAAGATTCCGACCCCGCAGGGGTGAATGAGCAGTTCTTC.

Turning to this clone: One end of the junction is discordant with germline, which a read error may explain. The J gene is TRBJ2-4, the V gene TRBV19; D may correspond to TRBD1 or TRBD2 (7 bases each). The germline V gene encodes CDR1 LNHDA and CDR2 SQIVND (reference sequence). The CDR3 totals 14 residues. The chain's CDR3 is CAGSSGQGENIQYF. The CDR3, as DNA: TGTGCCGGTAGTAGCGGGCAGGGGGAAAACATTCAGTACTTC.

V and J are TRBV5-1 and TRBJ2-5, with TRBD2 matching over 10 bases. Germline V CDR1 and CDR2: SGHRS, YFSETQ. This CDR3 is built from 15 residues. Trimming took 3 bases from V and 3 from J; bases not matched to a gene: 5. The CDR3: CASSSSGGLEETQYF. The CDR3, as DNA: TGCGCCAGCAGCTCTAGCGGGGGCCTAGAAGAGACCCAGTACTTC.

The chain uses TRBV15 and TRBJ2-7, with 8 bases aligning to TRBD1. Germline V gives CDR1 LNHNV, CDR2 YYDKDF (reference sequence). This CDR3 has 14 amino acids. With 5 bases clipped from V and 1 base from J, the junction kept 4 bases outside the gene matches. The CDR3 reads CATSGRTGSYEQYF. CDR3 nucleotide sequence: TGTGCCACCAGCGGAAGGACAGGGTCCTACGAGCAGTACTTC.

The chain is built from TRBV19 and TRBJ2-3; 7 nucleotides line up with TRBD2. Germline V CDR1 and CDR2: LNHDA, SQIVND (reference sequence). The CDR3 runs 14 residues. V lost 3 bases to trimming and J lost 4 bases; unmatched junction nucleotides: 4. The CDR3 protein is CASSIGLGADTQYF. CDR3 in DNA: TGTGCCAGTAGTATTGGACTAGGAGCAGATACGCAGTATTTT.

CDR3 loop: CASSVSPSTGGYTF. DNA of the CDR3: TGTGCCAGCAGCGTAAGCCCCTCGACAGGGGGCTACACCTTC. J is TRBJ1-2 and V is TRBV9; 7 nucleotides align to TRBD1. The junction had 8 bases not matched to a gene; V was cut back by 1 base and J by 8 bases. CDR1 SGDLS and CDR2 YYNGEE come from the germline V gene. CDR3 length equals 14 residues.

The V call is TRBV6-1, the J call TRBJ1-1, with TRBD1 matching over 11 bases. There are 17 residues in the CDR3. V shed 4 bases and J 0 bases; nucleotides not matched to a gene: 7. The germline V gene has CDR1 MNHNS and CDR2 SASEGT. As DNA, the CDR3 is TGTGCCAGCAGTGGAAGGGACAGGGGGAGGGTGAACACTGAAGCTTTCTTT. It is translated as CASSGRDRGRVNTEAFF.

This clone was detected only once. The rearrangement joins TRBV2 to TRBJ2-3, with TRBD2 matching over 8 bases. The germline V gene has CDR1 SNHLY and CDR2 FYNNEI. The CDR3 covers 15 residues. J gave up 4 bases and V 4 bases, and 7 bases lay outside the gene matches. The CDR3 nucleotides are TGTGCCAGCAGTGTCGACGGGGGGGCCTCAGATACGCAGTATTTT. Its translation: CASSVDGGASDTQYF.

The chain uses TRBV27 and TRBJ1-4; D is ambiguous. CDR3 length: 16 residues. Per the germline V gene, CDR1 is MNHEY and CDR2 is SMNVEV (reference sequence). Trimming cost V 2 bases and J 0 bases, with 10 bases left between them. The CDR3 spells CASSLGGKATNEKLFF. The CDR3 coding sequence is TGTGCCAGCAGTTTAGGCGGAAAAGCAACTAATGAAAAACTGTTTTTT.

This rearrangement joins TRBV29-1 to TRBJ2-1, with 8 positions matching TRBD1. There are 15 residues in the CDR3. From germline, CDR1 is SQVTM and CDR2 ANQGSEA. V shed 5 bases, J shed 8 bases, and the junction held 14 bases outside the gene matches. CDR3 DNA: TGCAGCGTTAGGCGTCAGGACAGGGTTAGCGATGAGCAGTTCTTC. Translating gives CSVRRQDRVSDEQFF.